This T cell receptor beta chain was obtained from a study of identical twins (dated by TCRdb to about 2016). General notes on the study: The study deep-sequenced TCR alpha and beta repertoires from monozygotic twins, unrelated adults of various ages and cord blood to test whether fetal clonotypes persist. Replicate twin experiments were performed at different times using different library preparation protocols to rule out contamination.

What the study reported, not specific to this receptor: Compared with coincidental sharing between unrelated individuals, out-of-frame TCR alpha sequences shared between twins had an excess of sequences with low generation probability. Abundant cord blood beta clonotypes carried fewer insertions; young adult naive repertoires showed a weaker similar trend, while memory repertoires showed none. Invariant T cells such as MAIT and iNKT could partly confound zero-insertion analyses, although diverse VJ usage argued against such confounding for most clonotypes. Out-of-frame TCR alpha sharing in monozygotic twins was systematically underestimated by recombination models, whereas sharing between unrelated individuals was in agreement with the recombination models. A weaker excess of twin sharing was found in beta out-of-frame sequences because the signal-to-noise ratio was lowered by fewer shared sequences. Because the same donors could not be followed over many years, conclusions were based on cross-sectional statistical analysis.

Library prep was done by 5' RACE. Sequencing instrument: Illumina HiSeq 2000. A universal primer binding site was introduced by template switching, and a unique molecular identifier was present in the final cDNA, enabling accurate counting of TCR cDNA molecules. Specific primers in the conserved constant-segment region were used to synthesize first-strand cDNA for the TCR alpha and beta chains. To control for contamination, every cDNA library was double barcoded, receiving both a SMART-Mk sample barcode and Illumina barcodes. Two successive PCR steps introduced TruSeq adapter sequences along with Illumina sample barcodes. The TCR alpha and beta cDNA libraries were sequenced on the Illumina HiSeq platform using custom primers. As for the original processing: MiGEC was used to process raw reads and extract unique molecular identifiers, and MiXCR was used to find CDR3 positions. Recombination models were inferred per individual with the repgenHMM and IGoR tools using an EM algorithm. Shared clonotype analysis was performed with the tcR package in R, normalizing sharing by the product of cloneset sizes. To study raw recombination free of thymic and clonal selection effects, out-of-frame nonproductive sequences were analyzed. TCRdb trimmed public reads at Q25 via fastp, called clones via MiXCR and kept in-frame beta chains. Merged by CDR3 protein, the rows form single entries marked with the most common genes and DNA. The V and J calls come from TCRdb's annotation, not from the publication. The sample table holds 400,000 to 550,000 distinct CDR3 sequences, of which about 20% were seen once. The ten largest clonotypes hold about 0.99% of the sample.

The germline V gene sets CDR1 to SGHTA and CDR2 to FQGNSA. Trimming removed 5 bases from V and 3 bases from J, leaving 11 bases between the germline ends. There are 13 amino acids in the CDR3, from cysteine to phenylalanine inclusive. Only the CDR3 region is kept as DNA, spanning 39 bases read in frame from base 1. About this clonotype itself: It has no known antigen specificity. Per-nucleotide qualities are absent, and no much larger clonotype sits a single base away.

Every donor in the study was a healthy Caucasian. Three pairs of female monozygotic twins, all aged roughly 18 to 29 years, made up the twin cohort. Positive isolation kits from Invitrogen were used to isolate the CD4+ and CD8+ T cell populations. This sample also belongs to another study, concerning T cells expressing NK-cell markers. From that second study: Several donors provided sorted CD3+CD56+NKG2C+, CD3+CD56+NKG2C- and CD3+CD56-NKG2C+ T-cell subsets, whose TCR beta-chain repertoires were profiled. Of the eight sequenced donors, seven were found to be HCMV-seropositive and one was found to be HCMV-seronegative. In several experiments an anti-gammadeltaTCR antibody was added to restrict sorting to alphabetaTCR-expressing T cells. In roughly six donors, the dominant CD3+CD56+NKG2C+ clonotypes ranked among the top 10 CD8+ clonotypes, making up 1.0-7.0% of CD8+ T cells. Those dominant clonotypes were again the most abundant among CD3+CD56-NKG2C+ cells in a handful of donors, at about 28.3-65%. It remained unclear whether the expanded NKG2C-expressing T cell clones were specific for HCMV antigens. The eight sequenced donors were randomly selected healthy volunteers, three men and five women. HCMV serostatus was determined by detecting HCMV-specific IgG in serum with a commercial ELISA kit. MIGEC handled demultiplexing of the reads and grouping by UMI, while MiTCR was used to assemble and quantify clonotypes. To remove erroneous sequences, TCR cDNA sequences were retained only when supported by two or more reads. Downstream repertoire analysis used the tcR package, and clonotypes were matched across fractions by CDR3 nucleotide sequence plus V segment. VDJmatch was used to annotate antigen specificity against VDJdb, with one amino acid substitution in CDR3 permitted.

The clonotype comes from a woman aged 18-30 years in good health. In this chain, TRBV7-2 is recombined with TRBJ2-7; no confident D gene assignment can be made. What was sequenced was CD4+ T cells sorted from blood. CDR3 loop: CASSRVQNYEQYF. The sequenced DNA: TGTGCCAGCAGCAGAGTTCAGAACTACGAGCAGTACTTC.